This T cell receptor (beta chain) appears in the sequencing data of a study of a mutant IDH1 vaccine in newly diagnosed glioma (dated by TCRdb to 2020 to 2023). Turning to the overall study: Vaccination began 4-6 weeks after radiotherapy alone, or alongside temozolomide cycles in the chemotherapy-containing groups. Prior to enrollment, patients had been given standard therapy consisting of radiotherapy alone, temozolomide alone, or radiochemotherapy with temozolomide, with the combination given to most patients. For exploratory analyses, fewer than 30 treated patients had longitudinal TCRB deep sequencing done wherever samples were available. Of the approximately 35 treated patients, approximately 62% were male and 37.5% were female, and the mean age was approximately 40 years. Visit V12 was the week-35 safety follow-up and visit V13 was the week-47 end of study. Peripheral blood samples were drawn at six visits, namely V03 (baseline), V05, V07, V10, V12 and V13.

This specimen's time point label, per the study, means: week 47, end of study. Each vaccine dose, consisting of 300 ug of a 20-mer mutant IDH1 peptide in Montanide, was administered subcutaneously with topical imiquimod. Patients received eight vaccinations in weeks 1, 3, 5, 7, 11, 15, 19 and 23, corresponding to visits V03 through V10. The donors had newly diagnosed IDH1-mutant astrocytomas of WHO grade 3 or 4 that showed loss of nuclear ATRX. The samples were drawn from NOA16, a multicentre, single-arm, open-label phase I trial in Germany that tested a mutant IDH1 peptide vaccine in humans for the first time. Genomic DNA for TCRB sequencing was extracted from EDTA blood using the DNeasy Blood and Tissue Kit. The library was generated by the immunoSEQ multiplex PCR assay. The hsTCRB Kit was used according to the manufacturer's protocol to amplify rearranged TCR beta chain sequences. TCRB libraries were sequenced on an Illumina MiSeq. As for how the authors treated the data: Demultiplexing, trimming and gene mapping were performed with the kit vendor's proprietary platform. The immuneACCESS repertoire file appears here via TCRdb, limited to in-frame rearrangements. These files lack a portion of the clones; in checked studies, under half of the deficit traces to unresolved V genes, and the cause of the others is not known. V and J calls plus clone size are reproduced from that table; the DNA served to infer D and trimming. The sample yields roughly 43,000 clones; approximately 82% were counted once. 18% of the sample comes from the top ten.

The paper as a whole reports these results and caveats: Immune responses induced by the vaccine were seen in over 90% of patients across multiple MHC alleles. PBMC samples for TCRB deep sequencing were selected based on availability. Pseudoprogression appeared unrelated to alterations in the top peripheral T cell clonotypes detected by TCRB sequencing. According to the authors, sample limitations meant that analyses of patient blood samples could not be reproduced.

About this clone: There is no known antigen for this receptor. Base qualities are not at hand, and no much larger clone is one base apart.

In the germline V gene, CDR1 corresponds to SGHTA and CDR2 to FQGNSA. From the cysteine up to the phenylalanine, the CDR3 has a length of 13 residues. Only the CDR3 part of the read is kept: 39 bases, read in frame from the first base. V drops 2 bases and J drops 10 bases, leaving 14 bases in between. This receptor was identified in a man younger than 30 with glioma. Some clones in this sample may be carry-over from other donors' samples. The rearranged segments are TRBV7-2 and TRBJ1-1; 5 matching bases give a weak D call of TRBD1. Sequenced here: PBMCs, sampled from a glioma patient whose treatment included an IDH1 peptide vaccine. DNA sequence: TGTGCCAGCAGCTTACAGGGCTTCTCAGGAGCTTTCTTT. Translated, this is CASSLQGFSGAFF.